Below, 21 T cell receptor beta chains from the same sample are listed, as sequenced in a study of blood T cell repertoires in COVID-19. Data came from immunoSEQ multiplex PCR; TCRdb stores just in-frame clones and leaves some out. The table records over 20,000 clones, around four fifths of them present only once. Sequencing input: peripheral blood. These TCRs come from a human donor in a cohort sampled during active COVID-19.

V gene TRBV18 combines with J gene TRBJ1-1, with 9 nucleotides matching TRBD1. Per germline, CDR1 KGHSH and CDR2 LQKENI. J was trimmed by 0 bases and V by 6 bases; bases with no gene match: 8. The CDR3 totals 16 residues. The chain's CDR3 is CASSPPGQGMNTEAFF. The CDR3 nucleotides read TGTGCCAGCTCGCCTCCGGGACAGGGAATGAACACTGAAGCTTTCTTT. The full variable domain, with the rest looked up from reference TRBV18 and TRBJ1-1, is NAGVMQNPRHLVRRRGQEARLRCSPMKGHSHVYWYRQLPEEGLKFMVYLQKENIIDESGMPKERFSAEFPKEGPSILRIQQVVRGDSAAYFCASSPPGQGMNTEAFFGQGTRLTVV.

V gene TRBV4-2 combines with J gene TRBJ2-6, with D unresolved. The CDR3 length is 15 residues. The V and J ends lost 0 bases and 4 bases respectively, with 7 bases between them. Germline-derived CDR1 and CDR2 are LGHNA and YNFKEQ. CDR3 in DNA: TGTGCCAGCAGCCAAGACTTTGGCGGGGCCAACGTCCTGACTTTC. Translation: CASSQDFGGANVLTF.

The chain combines TRBV6-5 with TRBJ2-1; perhaps TRBD1 as D (5 bases). The V and J ends lost 6 bases and 5 bases respectively, with 17 bases between them. This CDR3 has 15 amino acids. The germline CDR1 and CDR2 sequences are MNHEY and SVGAGI. The CDR3 region has the DNA TGTGCCAGCAGGACGGTCTCCAAGGGGAACAATGAGCAGTTCTTC. It specifies CASRTVSKGNNEQFF.

The chain uses TRBV4-2 and TRBJ2-2, with TRBD1 as a possible D gene (5 bases). V gave up 0 bases and J gave up 6 bases, with 8 bases separating them. This CDR3 is 14 amino acids long. Germline V gene sequence: CDR1 LGHNA, CDR2 YNFKEQ. The CDR3 spells CASSQEEQAGELFF. The DNA for the CDR3 is TGTGCCAGCAGCCAAGAGGAACAGGCCGGGGAGCTGTTTTTT.

This chain links TRBV18 with TRBJ2-7; a possible D gene is TRBD1 (5 bases). CDR1 and CDR2 from the germline V gene are KGHSH and LQKENI. The germline V and J ends were trimmed by 3 bases and 1 base, with 10 bases remaining between them. The CDR3 consists of 14 residues. CDR3 residues: CASSPSDTSYEQYF. The CDR3 DNA is TGTGCCAGCTCACCGTCGGACACATCCTACGAGCAGTACTTC.

The chain combines TRBV27 with TRBJ2-5; D might be TRBD2 (6 bases). The CDR3 contains 14 residues. V was cut by 3 bases and J by 5 bases, with 13 bases left in between. Germline-derived CDR1 and CDR2 are MNHEY and SMNVEV (reference sequence). DNA for the CDR3: TGTGCCAGCAGTTTTTTTGGGGGGTGGGAGACCCAGTACTTC. This codes for CASSFFGGWETQYF.

As for this clone: A read error may produce the germline difference seen at one junction end. This chain uses TRBV7-7 with TRBJ2-1; TRBD1 matches 10 bases. The CDR3 extends over 15 amino acids. Germline V gene lookup returns CDR1 SSHAT and CDR2 FNYEAQ (reference sequence). The CDR3 spells CASSVGTGETNEQFF. In nucleotides, the CDR3 is TGTGCTAGCAGCGTCGGGACAGGGGAAACAAATGAGCAGTTCTTC.

This rearrangement joins TRBV28 to TRBJ1-1; D perhaps matches TRBD1 (5 bases). The germline gives CDR1 MDHEN, CDR2 SYDVKM. This CDR3 region has 10 residues. V was clipped by 7 bases and J by 11 bases, with 11 bases between them. CDR3 DNA: TGTGCCAGCATAGGGGTCGGGGCTTTCTTT. The encoded protein is CASIGVGAFF.

This chain uses TRBV10-3 with TRBJ2-7; D gene ambiguous. The germline V gene encodes CDR1 ENHRY and CDR2 SYGVKD. The CDR3 is made up of 14 amino acids. V was pared by 4 bases and J by 0 bases, with 10 bases between. This chain's CDR3 is CAISGSQASYEQYF. The DNA for the CDR3 is TGTGCCATCAGTGGTAGTCAGGCCTCCTACGAGCAGTACTTC.

This clone is judged medium-sized. The chain links TRBV6-2 or TRBV6-3 to TRBJ1-1; possibly TRBD1 for D (6 bases). Trimming took 0 bases from V and 4 from J, leaving 12 bases between them. This CDR3 has 15 residues. Germline V gene sequence: CDR1 MNHEY, CDR2 SVGEGT. The CDR3 coding sequence is TGTGCCAGCAGTTACTCGTCCGGGGGGCCCACTGAAGCTTTCTTT. Protein product: CASSYSSGGPTEAFF.

The chain employs TRBV2 and TRBJ1-1; perhaps TRBD1 as D (6 bases). Germline values: CDR1 SNHLY, CDR2 FYNNEI. The CDR3 consists of 13 residues. V was pared by 7 bases and J by 1 base, with 10 bases between. The CDR3 nucleotides are TGTGCCAGCAACAGGGATCCGAACACTGAAGCTTTCTTT. Translating gives CASNRDPNTEAFF. The full variable domain, in which reference TRBV2 and TRBJ1-1 provide the parts outside the CDR3, is EPEVTQTPSHQVTQMGQEVILRCVPISNHLYFYWYRQILGQKVEFLVSFYNNEISEKSEIFDDQFSVERPDGSNFTLKIRSTKLEDSAMYFCASNRDPNTEAFFGQGTRLTVV.

The J gene is TRBJ2-5, the V gene TRBV19; 12 nucleotides match TRBD2. This CDR3 has 17 amino acids. Germline CDR1 and CDR2: LNHDA and SQIVND (reference sequence). The V segment lost 5 bases and the J segment 3 bases; nucleotides outside the gene matches: 10. CDR3 sequence (DNA): TGTGCCAGTAGTTTATTTGGAGGACTAGCGGGAAAAGAGACCCAGTACTTC. It translates to CASSLFGGLAGKETQYF.

The gene calls are TRBV19 and TRBJ1-1; D not resolved. V was clipped by 6 bases and J by 0 bases, with 11 bases between them. Per germline, CDR1 LNHDA and CDR2 SQIVND (reference sequence). CDR3 size: 14 residues. The CDR3: CASRRELLNTEAFF. CDR3 sequence (DNA): TGTGCCAGTAGGAGGGAGCTTCTGAACACTGAAGCTTTCTTT.

The chain links TRBV7-2 to TRBJ1-5; possible D gene TRBD1, 5 bases. CDR3 length: 16 residues. Looked up from germline, CDR1 is SGHTA and CDR2 is FQGNSA. Trimming cost V 2 bases and J 6 bases, with 17 bases left between them. CDR3: CASSLTGGRPGQPQHF. The CDR3 coding sequence is TGTGCCAGCAGCTTAACAGGTGGTCGTCCGGGTCAGCCCCAGCATTTT. The full variable domain, its missing parts supplied by reference TRBV7-2 and TRBJ1-5, is GAGVSQSPSNKVTEKGKDVELRCDPISGHTALYWYRQSLGQGLEFLIYFQGNSAPDKSGLPSDRFSAERTGGSVSTLTIQRTQQEDSAVYLCASSLTGGRPGQPQHFGDGTRLSIL.

J is TRBJ2-7 and V is TRBV19, with a weak D call TRBD1 (8 bases). Trimming pared 1 base from V and 0 bases from J, leaving 22 bases between. This CDR3 spans 19 amino acids. The germline V gene encodes CDR1 LNHDA and CDR2 SQIVND (reference sequence). This chain's CDR3 is CASSIGGGQEPPRSYEQYF. CDR3 DNA sequence: TGTGCCAGTAGTATAGGGGGGGGACAGGAACCCCCTCGCTCCTACGAGCAGTACTTC.

The chain employs TRBV4-1 and TRBJ1-1, with 10 nucleotides matching TRBD1. Germline assignment: CDR1 MGHRA and CDR2 YSYEKL. V was pared by 3 bases and J by 0 bases, with 4 bases of the junction left unmatched. CDR3 length: 16 amino acids. The CDR3 DNA reads TGCGCCAGCAGCCACCCCGGGACAGGGGTGAACACTGAAGCTTTCTTT. Translation gives CASSHPGTGVNTEAFF.

This clone has a handful of counts. DNA for the CDR3: TGTGCCAGTAGTACGGACAGGGGCGAAACCGGGGAGCTGTTTTTT. Translated: CASSTDRGETGELFF. The rearrangement uses TRBV19 and TRBJ2-2, with 9 bases matching TRBD1. The ends lost 4 bases at V and 5 bases at J; junction bases unmatched: 5. This CDR3 spans 15 amino acids. CDR1 and CDR2 from the germline V gene are LNHDA and SQIVND (reference sequence).

This sequence joins TRBV30 and TRBJ1-1; no reliable D call. The CDR3 totals 17 residues. Germline loops: CDR1 GTSNPN, CDR2 SVGIG (reference sequence). V was pared by 0 bases and J by 2 bases, with 19 bases between. The DNA for the CDR3 is TGTGCCTGGAGTGTAGGGAGGTCCAGCAGATATAACACTGAAGCTTTCTTT. The encoded protein is CAWSVGRSSRYNTEAFF.

This chain uses TRBV6-5 with TRBJ1-3; D not certain. Trimming removed 5 bases from V and 0 bases from J, with 8 bases in between. The CDR3 is 14 amino acids. Germline V lookup: CDR1 MNHEY, CDR2 SVGAGI. The CDR3 DNA follows: TGTGCCAGCAGTCCCATCAGCTCTGGAAACACCATATATTTT. As protein: CASSPISSGNTIYF.

The chain recombines TRBV10-3 with TRBJ1-1, with unresolved D. Trimming left V 6 bases short and J 1 base short, with 9 bases between. Germline V gene lookup returns CDR1 ENHRY and CDR2 SYGVKD. This CDR3 has 13 amino acids. Written as DNA, the CDR3 is TGTGCCATCAGCGGGTTCGGGAACACTGAAGCTTTCTTT. It codes for CAISGFGNTEAFF.

The chain is built from TRBV5-1 and TRBJ1-1; no definite D call. The V gene's germline CDR1 is SGHRS and CDR2 YFSETQ. The CDR3 has 16 amino acids. V lost 0 bases and J 0 bases, leaving 12 bases between the germline ends. The CDR3 is CASSLGELIMNTEAFF. DNA of the CDR3: TGCGCCAGCAGCTTGGGGGAGCTTATAATGAACACTGAAGCTTTCTTT. The whole variable domain, filled in from reference TRBV5-1 and TRBJ1-1, reads KAGVTQTPRYLIKTRGQQVTLSCSPISGHRSVSWYQQTPGQGLQFLFEYFSETQRNKGNFPGRFSGRQFSNSRSEMNVSTLELGDSALYLCASSLGELIMNTEAFFGQGTRLTVV.